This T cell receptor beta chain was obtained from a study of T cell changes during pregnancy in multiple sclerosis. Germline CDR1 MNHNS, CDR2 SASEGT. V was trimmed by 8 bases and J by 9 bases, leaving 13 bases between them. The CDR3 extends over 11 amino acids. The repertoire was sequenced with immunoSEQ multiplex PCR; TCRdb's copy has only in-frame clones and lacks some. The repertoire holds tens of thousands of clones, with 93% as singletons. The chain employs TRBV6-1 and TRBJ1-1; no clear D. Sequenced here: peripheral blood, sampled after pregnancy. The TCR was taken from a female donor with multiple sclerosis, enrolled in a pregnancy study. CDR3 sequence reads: CASATGPQAFF. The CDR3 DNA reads TGTGCCAGCGCGACGGGTCCACAAGCTTTCTTT.